The following is a TCR beta chain sequence with its context. This entry belongs to a study of blood T cell repertoires in COVID-19. Background on the study: Samples came from the United States, Italy and Spain, spanning acute and convalescent COVID-19. The cDNA or gDNA used as material had been derived from T cells, B-cell-depleted T cells, or PBMCs.

The CDR3 contains 16 residues. Germline V gives CDR1 LNHDA, CDR2 SQIVND (reference sequence). J gave up 0 bases and V 3 bases, and 6 bases lay outside the gene matches. As handled by the study authors: Amplification with reference gene primers provided the estimates of nucleated cell counts. The data were produced by immunoSEQ multiplex PCR, yet TCRdb's version contains in-frame clones alone and is incomplete. V, J and clone size reflect that table, while D and trimming were determined from the DNA. The sample consists of some 240,000 clones, approximately 80% of them appearing once. The V and J genes are TRBV19 and TRBJ1-1, with 8 nucleotides matching TRBD1. The sequence came from a man aged 50 to 59 with active or convalescent COVID-19. The sample consisted of peripheral blood. CDR3 sequence reads: CASSIGPGGMNTEAFF. The CDR3 coding sequence is TGTGCCAGTAGTATTGGCCCAGGGGGCATGAACACTGAAGCTTTCTTT.